This T cell receptor (beta chain) appears in the sequencing data of a study of T-cell reconstitution after alpha-beta-depleted transplantation in children. In its sample, this clonotype was seen a few times. Its specificity is not known. A TCRbeta library incorporating unique molecular identifiers was prepared. TCRdb independently ran MiXCR on the PCR reads; one entry per CDR3 protein. There are about a million distinct CDR3 sequences in the sample; about 31% occur only once, and 25% to 35% lies in the top ten. General study results and limits: It was newly produced T cells that mostly accounted for T-cell counts and diversity one year after transplant. The origin of high day-60 TCRbeta diversity in some patients lay in surviving recipient T cells and thymic progenitors. Expanded clones from the graft, numbering several hundred, reportedly supplied alpha-beta T cells about two months after transplant.

Trimming removed 11 bases at V and 1 base at J, with 10 bases between. CDR3 length equals 12 residues. Per germline, CDR1 SNHLY and CDR2 FYNNEI. This receptor was identified in a boy in the first two years of life who had a stem cell transplant for SCID, so the T cells may come from the graft donor. The rearrangement links TRBV2 to TRBJ2-3; maybe TRBD2 (7 bases). Sequences were derived from PBMCs, mostly from graft donor cells, sampled 360 days after TCRalphabeta/CD19-depleted stem cell transplant. The CDR3 sequence is CARGGRTDTQYF. The CDR3 coding sequence is TGTGCCCGCGGGGGCCGCACAGATACGCAGTATTTT.